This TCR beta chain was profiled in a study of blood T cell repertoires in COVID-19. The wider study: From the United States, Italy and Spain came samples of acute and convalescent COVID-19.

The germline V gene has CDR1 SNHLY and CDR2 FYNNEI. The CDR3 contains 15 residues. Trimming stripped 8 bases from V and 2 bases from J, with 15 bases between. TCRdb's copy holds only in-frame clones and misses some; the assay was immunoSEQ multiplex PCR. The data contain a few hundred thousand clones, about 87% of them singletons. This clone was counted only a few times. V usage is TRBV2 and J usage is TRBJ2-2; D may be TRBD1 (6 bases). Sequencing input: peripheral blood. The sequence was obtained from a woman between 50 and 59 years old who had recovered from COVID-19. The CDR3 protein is CASVWGQGNTGELFF. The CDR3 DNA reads TGTGCCAGCGTGTGGGGACAAGGAAACACCGGGGAGCTGTTTTTT.